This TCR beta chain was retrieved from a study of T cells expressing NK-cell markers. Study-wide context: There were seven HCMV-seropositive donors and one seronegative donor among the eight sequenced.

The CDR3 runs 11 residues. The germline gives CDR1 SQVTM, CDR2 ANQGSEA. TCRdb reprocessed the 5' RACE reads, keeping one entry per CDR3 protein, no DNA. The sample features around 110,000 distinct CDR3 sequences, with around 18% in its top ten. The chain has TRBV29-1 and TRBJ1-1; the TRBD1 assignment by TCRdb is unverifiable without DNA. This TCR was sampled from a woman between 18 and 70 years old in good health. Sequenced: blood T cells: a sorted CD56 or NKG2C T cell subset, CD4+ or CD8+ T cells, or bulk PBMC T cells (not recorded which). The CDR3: CSGGPEAEAFF. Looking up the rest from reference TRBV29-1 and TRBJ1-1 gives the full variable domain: SAVISQKPSRDICQRGTSLTIQCQVDSQVTMMFWYRQQPGQSLTLIATANQGSEATYESGFVIDKFPISRPNLTFSTLTVSNMSPEDSSIYLCSGGPEAEAFFGQGTRLTVV.